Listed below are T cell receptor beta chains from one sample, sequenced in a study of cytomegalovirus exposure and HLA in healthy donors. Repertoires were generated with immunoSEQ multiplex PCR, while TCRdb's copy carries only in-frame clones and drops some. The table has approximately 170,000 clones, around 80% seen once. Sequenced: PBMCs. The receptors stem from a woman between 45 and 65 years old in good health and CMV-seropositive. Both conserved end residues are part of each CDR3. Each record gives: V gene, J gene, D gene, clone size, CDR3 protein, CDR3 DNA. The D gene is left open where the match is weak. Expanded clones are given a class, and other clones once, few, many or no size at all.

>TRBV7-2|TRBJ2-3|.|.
CASSLHVRGSGTDTQYF
TGTGCCAGCAGCCTTCACGTCAGGGGCTCGGGCACAGATACGCAGTATTTT
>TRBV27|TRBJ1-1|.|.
CASSFLQWKDTEAFF
TGTGCCAGCAGTTTCCTACAGTGGAAAGACACTGAAGCTTTCTTT
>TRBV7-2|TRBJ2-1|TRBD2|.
CASSHTEQAGNYNEQFF
TGTGCCAGCAGCCATACCGAGCAAGCGGGGAACTACAATGAGCAGTTCTTC
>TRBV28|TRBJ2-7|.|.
CASSAGFSYEQYF
TGTGCCAGCAGTGCAGGTTTCTCCTACGAGCAGTACTTC
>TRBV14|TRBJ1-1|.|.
CASSQDRSFSQWIF
TGTGCCAGCAGCCAAGATCGGAGTTTTAGTCAGTGGATCTTT
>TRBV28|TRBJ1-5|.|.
CASSSRQVGKPQHF
TGTGCCAGCAGTTCTAGACAGGTCGGGAAGCCCCAGCATTTT
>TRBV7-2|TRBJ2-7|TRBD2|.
CASSSGLAGPLAEQYF
TGTGCCAGCAGCTCGGGACTAGCGGGTCCCTTGGCCGAGCAGTACTTC
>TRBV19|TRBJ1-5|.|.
CASSILLAGINGQPQHF
TGTGCCAGTAGTATTCTATTGGCAGGGATAAATGGTCAGCCCCAGCATTTT
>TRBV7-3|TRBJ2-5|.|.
CASSLNVRGETQYF
TGTGCCAGCAGCTTAAATGTCCGGGGGGAGACCCAGTACTTC
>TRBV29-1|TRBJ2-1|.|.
CSVGQAYNEQFF
TGCAGCGTTGGACAGGCGTACAATGAGCAGTTCTTC
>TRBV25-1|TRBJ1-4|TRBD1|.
CASSPGQGGEKLFF
TGTGCCAGCAGTCCCGGACAGGGAGGCGAAAAACTGTTTTTT
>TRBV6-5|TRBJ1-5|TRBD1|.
CASSYSGQGDQPQHF
TGTGCCAGCAGTTACTCCGGACAGGGGGATCAGCCCCAGCATTTT
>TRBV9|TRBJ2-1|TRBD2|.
CASSTRLAGDWGEQFF
TGTGCCAGCAGCACGCGGCTAGCGGGAGATTGGGGTGAGCAGTTCTTC
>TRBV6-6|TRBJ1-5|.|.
CASSYVGGNQPQHF
TGTGCCAGCAGTTACGTCGGGGGCAATCAGCCCCAGCATTTT
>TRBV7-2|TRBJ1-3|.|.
CASSLGQGNTIYF
TGTGCCAGCAGCTTAGGGCAAGGAAACACCATATATTTT
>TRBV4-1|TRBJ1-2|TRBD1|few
CASSPDPGQGFNGYTF
TGCGCCAGCAGCCCAGACCCGGGACAGGGATTCAATGGCTACACCTTC
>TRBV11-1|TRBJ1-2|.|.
CASSLADGGYGYTF
TGTGCCAGCAGCTTAGCCGACGGGGGCTATGGCTACACCTTC
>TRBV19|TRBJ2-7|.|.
CASNRQIYEQYF
TGTGCCAGTAATAGACAGATATACGAGCAGTACTTC
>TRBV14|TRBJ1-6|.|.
CASSQSSYNSPLHF
TGTGCCAGCAGCCAGAGCTCCTATAATTCACCCCTCCACTTT
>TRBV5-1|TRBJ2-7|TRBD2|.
CASSWGGSSLGLAGRSSYEQYF
TGCGCCAGCAGCTGGGGAGGAAGCAGCCTTGGACTAGCGGGAAGGAGCTCCTACGAGCAGTACTTC
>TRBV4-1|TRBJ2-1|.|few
CASSQDGTVTNEQFF
TGCGCCAGCAGCCAAGACGGTACGGTCACGAATGAGCAGTTCTTC
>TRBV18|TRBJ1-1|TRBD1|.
CASSPGLTGTGAEAFF
TGTGCCAGCTCACCAGGGCTTACAGGGACAGGGGCTGAAGCTTTCTTT
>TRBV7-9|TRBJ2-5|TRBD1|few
CSSSLPTGGGQETQYF
TGTTCCAGCAGCTTGCCTACAGGGGGCGGACAAGAGACCCAGTACTTC
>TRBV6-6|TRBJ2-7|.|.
CASSYSRTPGGEQYF
TGTGCCAGCAGTTACTCGAGGACCCCTGGGGGGGAGCAGTACTTC
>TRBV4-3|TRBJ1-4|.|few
CASSQALRGEKLFF
TGCGCCAGCAGCCAAGCCCTAAGAGGAGAAAAACTGTTTTTT
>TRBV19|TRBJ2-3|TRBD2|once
CASRIAGEADTQYF
TGTGCCAGTAGAATAGCGGGAGAGGCAGATACGCAGTATTTT
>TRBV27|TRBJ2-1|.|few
CASSSGERGRSYNEQFF
TGTGCCAGCAGTTCGGGAGAGAGGGGTCGCTCCTACAATGAGCAGTTCTTC
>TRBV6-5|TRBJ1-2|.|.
CASRPSTGLYGYTF
TGTGCCAGCAGACCCTCTACCGGACTCTATGGCTACACCTTC
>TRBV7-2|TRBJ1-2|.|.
CASSLVALTDGYTF
TGTGCCAGCAGCTTAGTAGCTCTAACGGATGGCTACACCTTC
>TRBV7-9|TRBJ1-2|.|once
CASSLEANRQARGYTF
TGTGCCAGCAGCTTAGAGGCCAACCGGCAGGCTCGGGGCTACACCTTC
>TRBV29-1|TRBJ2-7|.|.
CSVEDGQGSYEQYF
TGCAGCGTTGAAGATGGGCAGGGGTCCTACGAGCAGTACTTC
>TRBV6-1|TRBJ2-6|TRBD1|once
CASSGETGGGSGANVLTF
TGTGCCAGCAGTGGAGAGACAGGGGGCGGCTCTGGGGCCAACGTCCTGACTTTC
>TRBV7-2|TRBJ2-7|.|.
CASSLSRGLSYEQYF
TGTGCCAGCAGCTTATCCAGGGGCCTCTCCTACGAGCAGTACTTC
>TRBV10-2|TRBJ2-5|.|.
CASSLLAPSETQYF
TGCGCCAGCAGTCTCCTCGCGCCCTCAGAGACCCAGTACTTC
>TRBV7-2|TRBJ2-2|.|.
CASSPVGPRGTGELFF
TGTGCCAGCAGCCCAGTCGGCCCTCGGGGCACCGGGGAGCTGTTTTTT
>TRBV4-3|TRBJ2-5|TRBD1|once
CASSQEEQGRETQYF
TGCGCCAGCAGCCAAGAAGAACAGGGGCGGGAGACCCAGTACTTC
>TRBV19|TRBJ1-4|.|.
CAIGGTTNEKLFF
TGTGCCATCGGGGGGACAACTAATGAAAAACTGTTTTTT
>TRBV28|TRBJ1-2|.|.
CASSLTGIYGYTF
TGTGCCAGCAGCCTAACAGGTATCTATGGCTACACCTTC
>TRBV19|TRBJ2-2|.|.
CASSQATGELFF
TGTGCCAGTAGCCAGGCGACCGGGGAGCTGTTTTTT
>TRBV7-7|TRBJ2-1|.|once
CASSWDLEHEQFF
TGTGCTAGCAGTTGGGACTTGGAACATGAGCAGTTCTTC
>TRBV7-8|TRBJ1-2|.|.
CASSLPNLGGYTF
TGTGCCAGCAGCTTACCGAACCTCGGTGGCTACACCTTC
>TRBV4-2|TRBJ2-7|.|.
CASSQAGDPSYEQYF
TGTGCCAGCAGCCAAGCAGGGGATCCTTCCTACGAGCAGTACTTC
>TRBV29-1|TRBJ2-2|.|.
CSVGQAFTAGELFF
TGCAGCGTTGGGCAGGCTTTCACGGCCGGGGAGCTGTTTTTT
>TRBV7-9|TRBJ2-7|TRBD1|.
CSSSFRDRDYEQYF
TGTTCCAGCAGCTTTAGGGACAGGGACTACGAGCAGTACTTC
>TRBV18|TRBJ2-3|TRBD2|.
CASSPTSGGPYTDTQYF
TGTGCCAGCTCACCCACTAGCGGGGGGCCCTACACAGATACGCAGTATTTT
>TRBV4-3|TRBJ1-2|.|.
CASSQGAGANGYTF
TGCGCCAGCAGCCAAGGGGCAGGGGCTAATGGCTACACCTTC